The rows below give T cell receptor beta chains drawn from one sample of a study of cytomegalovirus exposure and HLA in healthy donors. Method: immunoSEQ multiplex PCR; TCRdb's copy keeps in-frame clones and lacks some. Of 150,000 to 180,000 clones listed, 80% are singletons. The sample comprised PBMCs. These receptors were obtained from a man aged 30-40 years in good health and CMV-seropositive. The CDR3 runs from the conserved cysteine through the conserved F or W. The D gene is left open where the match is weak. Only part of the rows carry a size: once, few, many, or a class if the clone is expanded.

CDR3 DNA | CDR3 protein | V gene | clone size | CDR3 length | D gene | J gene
TGTGCCAGCAGTTTTGGCAGGGGCGTGGACACTGAAGCTTTCTTT | CASSFGRGVDTEAFF | TRBV27 | . | 15 | . | TRBJ1-1
TGTGCCACCAGCAGAGAATCACAGGGACGAGAAGAGACCCAGTACTTC | CATSRESQGREETQYF | TRBV15 | . | 16 | . | TRBJ2-5
TGTGCCAGCAGCCAAGATCTGGCGGGAGCCTCCTACGAGCAGTACTTC | CASSQDLAGASYEQYF | TRBV14 | . | 16 | TRBD2 | TRBJ2-7
TGCGCCAGCAGTGAGATGAGAACAGATACGCAGTATTTT | CASSEMRTDTQYF | TRBV10-1 | few | 13 | . | TRBJ2-3
TGTGCCAGCAGCCGAGGCGTCGGGATGTACGAGCAGTACTTC | CASSRGVGMYEQYF | TRBV7-2 | . | 14 | . | TRBJ2-7
TGTGCCAGCAGTCTCCGGGGAAAGCCCCAGCATTTT | CASSLRGKPQHF | TRBV28 | . | 12 | . | TRBJ1-5
TGTGCCAGCAGTCCTCCCCCGACAGGGATCTACACCGGGGAGCTGTTTTTT | CASSPPPTGIYTGELFF | TRBV28 | . | 17 | TRBD1 | TRBJ2-2
TGTGCCAGCAGTTTATCGGCCTTCTCTGGAAACACCATATATTTT | CASSLSAFSGNTIYF | TRBV27 | . | 15 | . | TRBJ1-3
TGCGCCAGCAGCTTGGGACTAGCGGGAGTCTACGAGCAGTACTTC | CASSLGLAGVYEQYF | TRBV5-1 | . | 15 | TRBD2 | TRBJ2-7
TGTGCCAGCAGTTTAAGGGACAGGGGGCGGGTAACTAATGAAAAACTGTTTTTT | CASSLRDRGRVTNEKLFF | TRBV28 | . | 18 | TRBD1 | TRBJ1-4
TGTGCCAGCAGTGGGACAGACAAAGAGACCCAGTACTTC | CASSGTDKETQYF | TRBV28 | . | 13 | TRBD1 | TRBJ2-5
TGTGCCAGCAGCAAGGGACTAGCGGGGGGAAGCTCCTACAATGAGCAGTTCTTC | CASSKGLAGGSSYNEQFF | TRBV7-6 | . | 18 | TRBD2 | TRBJ2-1
TGTGCCACCAGGGGTAGAGCGGGAGGTTCTCGTGGCGGGGAGCTGTTTTTT | CATRGRAGGSRGGELFF | TRBV15 | . | 17 | TRBD2 | TRBJ2-2
TGTGCCAGCTCCCCCGGGGGGGGCTTTAGCCACGAGCAGTACTTC | CASSPGGGFSHEQYF | TRBV27 | once | 15 | TRBD2 | TRBJ2-7
TGCGCCAGCAGCTTAGGACAGGGTTTAAGTGGCCTGGACGAGCAGTACTTC | CASSLGQGLSGLDEQYF | TRBV5-1 | few | 17 | TRBD1 | TRBJ2-7
TGTGCCAGTAGTGTATCTATGAACACTGAAGCTTTCTTT | CASSVSMNTEAFF | TRBV19 | . | 13 | . | TRBJ1-1
TGTGCCAGCAGCTTGTCCCCGGTCCCTTCCTACGAGCAGTACTTC | CASSLSPVPSYEQYF | TRBV5-6 | . | 15 | . | TRBJ2-7
TGTGCCAGCAGGTACAAGGACAGCCGAGAGACCCAGTACTTC | CASRYKDSRETQYF | TRBV13 | . | 14 | . | TRBJ2-5
TGTGCCAGCAGCTTAGGTAGCCACTACGAGCAGTACTTC | CASSLGSHYEQYF | TRBV11-2 | once | 13 | . | TRBJ2-7
TGTGCCAGCAGCTTAACGGGACTACGGAACCAAGAGACCCAGTACTTC | CASSLTGLRNQETQYF | TRBV11-3 | . | 16 | TRBD2 | TRBJ2-5
TGCGCCAGCAGCTTGGCCGCGGGGGCGCGTCTATACGAGCAGTACTTC | CASSLAAGARLYEQYF | TRBV5-1 | . | 16 | . | TRBJ2-7
TGTGCCAGCAGTGACTTAGGAACAGGGGACTACGAGCAGTACTTC | CASSDLGTGDYEQYF | TRBV6-1 | . | 15 | TRBD1 | TRBJ2-7
TGTGCCAGCAGCTCGACGGGGGCAGATACGCAGTATTTT | CASSSTGADTQYF | TRBV7-3 | once | 13 | . | TRBJ2-3
TGTGCCAGCAGGACAGACAGAAACTCCTACGAGCAGTACTTC | CASRTDRNSYEQYF | TRBV2 | . | 14 | . | TRBJ2-7
TGTGCCAGCAGTTTAGTCAGGGGAAATGAAAAACTGTTTTTT | CASSLVRGNEKLFF | TRBV28 | . | 14 | . | TRBJ1-4
TGCGCCAGCAGCTTGGCCCCGGACTACCAAGAGACCCAGTACTTC | CASSLAPDYQETQYF | TRBV5-1 | . | 15 | . | TRBJ2-5
TGTGCCAGCAGCTTGACAGGGGATAACTATGGCTACACCTTC | CASSLTGDNYGYTF | TRBV5-4 | . | 14 | TRBD1 | TRBJ1-2
TGTGCCAGCAGTAGAAGCGGGAGTTCCTACGAGCAGTACTTC | CASSRSGSSYEQYF | TRBV27 | . | 14 | TRBD2 | TRBJ2-7
TGTGCTAGCAGCCCGGACAGGGGAAGGGGCGAGCAGTACTTC | CASSPDRGRGEQYF | TRBV7-7 | . | 14 | TRBD1 | TRBJ2-7
TGCGCCAGCAGCGGATGGACAGGGGTTAACGGGGAGCTGTTTTTT | CASSGWTGVNGELFF | TRBV5-1 | . | 15 | TRBD1 | TRBJ2-2
TGCGCCAGCATTACCGAGAGTCTCAGCGGGAGTCTGTACGAGCAGTACTTC | CASITESLSGSLYEQYF | TRBV23-1 | . | 17 | TRBD2 | TRBJ2-7
TGTGCCATCACCGCGGATGGCAATGGCTACACCTTC | CAITADGNGYTF | TRBV10-3 | . | 12 | . | TRBJ1-2
TGTGCCAGCCGAATTAGCGGGAGAGACGAGCAGTACTTC | CASRISGRDEQYF | TRBV27 | . | 13 | TRBD2 | TRBJ2-7
TGCGCCAGCAGCCCGACAGGGTACAATCAGCCCCAGCATTTT | CASSPTGYNQPQHF | TRBV5-1 | . | 14 | TRBD1 | TRBJ1-5
TGTGCCAGCAGGATCGACACCGTAAACACTGAAGCTTTCTTT | CASRIDTVNTEAFF | TRBV2 | . | 14 | . | TRBJ1-1
TGTGCCAGCAGTTCCCCTAGCGGGATTAGATACGAGCAGTACTTC | CASSSPSGIRYEQYF | TRBV2 | . | 15 | TRBD2 | TRBJ2-7
TGCAGCGTAGGGACTAGCGCCTACTACAATGAGCAGTTCTTC | CSVGTSAYYNEQFF | TRBV29-1 | . | 14 | TRBD2 | TRBJ2-1
TGCGCCAGCAGCGTCCACGGGACTTCTAGCACAGATACGCAGTATTTT | CASSVHGTSSTDTQYF | TRBV4-1 | . | 16 | . | TRBJ2-3
TGTGCCAGCAGCGCAGGAGGGCAAGAGACCCAGTACTTC | CASSAGGQETQYF | TRBV9 | . | 13 | . | TRBJ2-5
TGTGCCAGCAGTGAAGTGAGGGCTAGCGGGAGATACGAGCAGTACTTC | CASSEVRASGRYEQYF | TRBV6-1 | once | 16 | TRBD2 | TRBJ2-7
TGTGCCAGCAGCCAACAACAGGGGATGGTGCTCTATGGCTACACCTTC | CASSQQQGMVLYGYTF | TRBV4-2 | . | 16 | TRBD1 | TRBJ1-2
TGTGCCAGCAGTTTAGGTGCGACAGGGAGTAAAAACATTCAGTACTTC | CASSLGATGSKNIQYF | TRBV28 | . | 16 | TRBD1 | TRBJ2-4
TGTGCCAGCAGCTTAGATCCAAGGGAGTCCCAGTACTTC | CASSLDPRESQYF | TRBV11-2 | . | 13 | . | TRBJ2-5
TGCGCCAGCAGCTTGGACAGCACTGAAGCTTTCTTT | CASSLDSTEAFF | TRBV5-1 | . | 12 | . | TRBJ1-1
TGTGCCAGCAGCCCAAGAGGGGTTGGGGGCAGTGACGGCTATGGCTACACCTTC | CASSPRGVGGSDGYGYTF | TRBV9 | . | 18 | . | TRBJ1-2
TGCGCCAGCAGCCAAGATCCATTTTTTCTGGGCGGGACAGAGAATCAGCCCCAGCATTTT | CASSQDPFFLGGTENQPQHF | TRBV4-1 | . | 20 | TRBD1 | TRBJ1-5
TGTGCCAGCCATTCTCGGACAGGGGACAATGAGCAGTTCTTC | CASHSRTGDNEQFF | TRBV5-4 | . | 14 | TRBD1 | TRBJ2-1
TGTGCCACCGACAGGGGTACTAGCAATGAGCAGTTCTTC | CATDRGTSNEQFF | TRBV6-6 | few | 13 | TRBD1 | TRBJ2-1
TGTGCCAGCAGTTTTGGCCCCCCCGGGAGGAGCACAGATACGCAGTATTTT | CASSFGPPGRSTDTQYF | TRBV28 | . | 17 | TRBD2 | TRBJ2-3
TGTGCCAGCACTAGCGGGAGCAGGGGTGAGCAGTTCTTC | CASTSGSRGEQFF | TRBV9 | . | 13 | TRBD2 | TRBJ2-1